The 18 T cell receptor beta chains listed next were all sequenced from one sample in a study of blood T cell repertoires in COVID-19. This table comes from immunoSEQ multiplex PCR, and its TCRdb copy is limited to in-frame clones, with some not included. This table holds fewer than 200,000 clones, around 84% found once. Sequences were obtained from peripheral blood. The receptors originated from a woman of 80 years or more with COVID-19, enrolled during active disease.

This chain joins TRBV28 and TRBJ1-2; 7 nucleotides agree with TRBD1. The V gene end was trimmed by 6 bases and the J gene end by 3 bases; junction bases not matched to a gene: 7. CDR1 is MDHEN, CDR2 SYDVKM, per germline. CDR3 length equals 14 residues. The DNA for the CDR3 is TGTGCCAGCAGAATCCCGGGACAGTACTATGGCTACACCTTC. As protein: CASRIPGQYYGYTF.

In its sample, this clone was seen a few times. The chain couples TRBV6-1 to TRBJ1-5; D call uncertain. The V end lost 2 bases, the J end lost 5 bases, and 7 bases lay between the germline ends. The CDR3 loop spans 13 amino acids. CDR1 and CDR2 from the germline V gene are MNHNS and SASEGT. In DNA, the CDR3 is TGTGCCAGCAGTGAAATTACGGATCAGCCCCAGCATTTT. Protein: CASSEITDQPQHF.

This clone was detected only a few times. This chain joins TRBV4-1 and TRBJ1-4; D is uncertain. V lost 0 bases, J lost 1 base, and 12 bases lay in between. This CDR3 comprises 17 residues. The germline gives CDR1 MGHRA, CDR2 YSYEKL. CDR3 sequence (DNA): TGCGCCAGCAGCCAAGATGGAGGGCTCGGAACTAATGAAAAACTGTTTTTT. Protein: CASSQDGGLGTNEKLFF.

The chain carries TRBV19 and TRBJ1-2, with 8 bases lining up with TRBD1. This CDR3 contains 16 residues. Per germline, CDR1 LNHDA and CDR2 SQIVND (reference sequence). V shed 3 bases and J 8 bases; nucleotides not matched to a gene: 14. The CDR3 sequence: CASSIRGRRESWGYTF. DNA for the CDR3: TGTGCCAGTAGTATCAGGGGGCGCCGGGAAAGCTGGGGCTACACCTTC.

J is TRBJ1-2 and V is TRBV18, with TRBD1 matching 8 bases. Losses at the gene ends were 6 bases for V and 6 bases for J; bases not matched to a gene: 3. The CDR3 is 12 amino acids. CDR1 and CDR2 (germline): KGHSH, LQKENI. For the CDR3, the DNA is TGTGCCAGCTCGCACAGGGGGGATGGCTACACCTTC. As protein: CASSHRGDGYTF.

This chain uses TRBV6-6 with TRBJ2-3, with a tentative D call TRBD2 (6 bases). Germline CDR1 and CDR2: MNHNY and SVGAGI (reference sequence). The ends were cut back, 5 bases at V and 0 bases at J, with 18 bases in the middle. The CDR3 totals 17 residues. DNA for the CDR3: TGTGCCAGCAGTCCCCTACCTATAGCGGAGAGCACAGATACGCAGTATTTT. Protein product: CASSPLPIAESTDTQYF.

This chain's CDR3 is CASSSQPGSPSGTQYF. In DNA, the CDR3 is TGTGCCAGCAGTTCCCAGCCCGGATCTCCTTCAGGGACCCAGTACTTC. V usage is TRBV7-8 and J usage is TRBJ2-5, with unresolved D. The ends were cut back, 6 bases at V and 7 bases at J, with 24 bases in the middle. This CDR3 spans 16 amino acids. Germline-derived CDR1 and CDR2 are SGHVS and FQNEAQ.

The chain has TRBV5-1 and TRBJ2-7; TRBD2 is a possible D gene (6 bases). V lost 3 bases, J lost 4 bases, and 17 bases lay in between. The CDR3 spans 15 residues. Germline values: CDR1 SGHRS, CDR2 YFSETQ. The CDR3 DNA follows: TGCGCCAGCAGCTCCTCGGGGGTAGCGGTTTACGAGCAGTACTTC. Its translation is CASSSSGVAVYEQYF.

The chain couples TRBV2 to TRBJ1-5, with a possible D match to TRBD1 (5 bases). Trimming pared 10 bases from V and 0 bases from J, leaving 16 bases between. Per the germline V gene, CDR1 is SNHLY and CDR2 is FYNNEI. This CDR3 is built from 15 residues. The CDR3 loop is CATASGRGSNQPQHF. CDR3 nucleotide sequence: TGTGCCACAGCGTCAGGGCGGGGTAGCAATCAGCCCCAGCATTTT. Full variable domain (outside the CDR3, taken from reference TRBV2 and TRBJ1-5): EPEVTQTPSHQVTQMGQEVILRCVPISNHLYFYWYRQILGQKVEFLVSFYNNEISEKSEIFDDQFSVERPDGSNFTLKIRSTKLEDSAMYFCATASGRGSNQPQHFGDGTRLSIL.

The V gene is TRBV2, the J gene TRBJ1-6; 8 nucleotides agree with TRBD1. The germline V gene encodes CDR1 SNHLY and CDR2 FYNNEI. This CDR3 has 14 residues. The V gene end was trimmed by 5 bases and the J gene end by 10 bases; junction bases not matched to a gene: 7. The CDR3, as DNA: TGTGCCAGCAGTCCGGACAGGGCTCCCTCACCCCTCCACTTT. It translates to CASSPDRAPSPLHF.

This chain uses TRBV9 with TRBJ2-3; possibly TRBD1 for D (6 bases). Germline CDR1 reads SGDLS; CDR2 reads YYNGEE. V lost 4 bases, J lost 2 bases, and 11 bases lay in between. The CDR3 covers 14 residues. The CDR3 loop is CASSFRQDTDTQYF. In DNA, the CDR3 is TGTGCCAGCAGCTTTCGACAGGACACAGATACGCAGTATTTT.

The CDR3 sequence is CASSQDPTSTDTQYF. The CDR3 nucleotides are TGTGCCAGCAGCCAAGATCCGACTAGCACAGATACGCAGTATTTT. V usage is TRBV3-1 (or the pseudogene TRBV3-2) and J usage is TRBJ2-3; D remains unclear. V lost 0 bases to trimming and J lost 0 bases, with 7 bases between them. The CDR3 length is 15 residues. CDR1 LGHDT and CDR2 YNNKEL come from the germline V gene (reference sequence).

V and J are TRBV24-1 and TRBJ2-1; tentatively, D is TRBD2 (5 bases). Germline V gene lookup returns CDR1 KGHDR and CDR2 SFDVKD. V was clipped by 3 bases and J by 7 bases, with 18 bases between them. The CDR3 runs to 16 residues. CDR3 region: CATSDASAGPSNEQFF. The CDR3 DNA reads as TGTGCCACCAGTGATGCATCGGCGGGCCCTTCTAATGAGCAGTTCTTC.

The chain uses TRBV18 and TRBJ1-2, with D perhaps TRBD1 (6 bases). Germline-derived CDR1 and CDR2 are KGHSH and LQKENI. The CDR3 totals 13 residues. With 2 bases removed from V and 8 bases from J, the gap between germline ends came to 12 bases. This CDR3 reads CASSPMGAEGYTF. DNA for the CDR3: TGTGCCAGCTCACCAATGGGGGCCGAGGGCTACACCTTC. Full variable domain (missing parts from reference TRBV18 and TRBJ1-2): NAGVMQNPRHLVRRRGQEARLRCSPMKGHSHVYWYRQLPEEGLKFMVYLQKENIIDESGMPKERFSAEFPKEGPSILRIQQVVRGDSAAYFCASSPMGAEGYTFGSGTRLTVV.

This clone came up once. The chain uses TRBV6-5 and TRBJ1-2; 10 bases line up with TRBD1. Germline CDR1 is MNHEY and CDR2 is SVGAGI. V trimming: 6 bases; J trimming: 6 bases; junction bases outside the gene matches: 7. The CDR3 covers 14 residues. The CDR3 region is CASRTGGAGDGYTF. The CDR3 region has the DNA TGTGCCAGCAGGACAGGGGGCGCCGGTGATGGCTACACCTTC.

V usage is TRBV5-1 and J usage is TRBJ1-3, with D possibly being TRBD1 (5 bases). Germline CDR1 is SGHRS and CDR2 is YFSETQ. The CDR3 runs to 16 residues. Trimming removed 1 base at V and 0 bases at J, with 11 bases between. The CDR3 sequence is CASSLTTALSGNTIYF. Written as DNA, the CDR3 is TGCGCCAGCAGCTTGACGACAGCTCTCTCTGGAAACACCATATATTTT.

The CDR3 nucleotides are TGCGCCAGCAGCTTGGAAGGGACTAGATCCGCCGGGGAGCTGTTTTTT. Residues: CASSLEGTRSAGELFF. The gene calls are TRBV5-1 and TRBJ2-2, with 8 bases that match TRBD2. V lost 0 bases, J lost 6 bases, and 7 bases stayed unmatched. The germline CDR1 and CDR2 sequences are SGHRS and YFSETQ. The CDR3 consists of 16 residues. The full variable domain, rest sourced from reference TRBV5-1 and TRBJ2-2, is KAGVTQTPRYLIKTRGQQVTLSCSPISGHRSVSWYQQTPGQGLQFLFEYFSETQRNKGNFPGRFSGRQFSNSRSEMNVSTLELGDSALYLCASSLEGTRSAGELFFGEGSRLTVL.

The count of this clone is one. The chain recombines TRBV6-5 with TRBJ2-7; 10 bases are a match to TRBD2. V shed 6 bases and J 6 bases; nucleotides not matched to a gene: 11. Germline values: CDR1 MNHEY, CDR2 SVGAGI. This CDR3 contains 15 residues. CDR3 sequence: CASRSSPSGSFEQYF. The CDR3 coding sequence is TGTGCCAGCAGGTCCTCCCCTAGCGGGAGTTTCGAGCAGTACTTC.